Below, 18 T cell receptor beta chains from the same sample are listed, as sequenced in a study of TIL therapy for anti-PD-1-resistant metastatic lung cancer. This was the immunoSEQ v3 assay. Generated by immunoSEQ multiplex PCR, the TCRdb table keeps only in-frame clones and is missing some. Of tens of thousands of clones in the sample, about 86% were seen once. Time point indicated: pre-treatment sample, taken before nivolumab and TIL therapy. The specimen comprised blood, sampled at baseline. The receptors here all came from a person aged 25 to 79 with non-small cell lung cancer.

J is TRBJ2-7 and V is TRBV6-5; 10 bases line up with TRBD2. Per germline, CDR1 MNHEY and CDR2 SVGAGI. The CDR3 covers 12 residues. Losses at the gene ends were 9 bases for V and 4 bases for J; bases not matched to a gene: 3. In nucleotides, the CDR3 is TGTGCCAGTGGGACTAGCGAGTACGAGCAGTACTTC. Its translation is CASGTSEYEQYF.

The chain combines TRBV7-9 with TRBJ1-6; D gene uncertain. CDR3 length: 14 amino acids. CDR1 is SEHNR, CDR2 FQNEAQ, per germline (reference sequence). The V gene lost 1 base and the J gene lost 5 bases, with 6 bases spanning the gap. The CDR3: CASSLGSDNSPLHF. The CDR3 region has the DNA TGTGCCAGCAGCTTAGGCAGCGATAATTCACCCCTCCACTTT.

This chain joins TRBV11-2 and TRBJ2-2; TRBD2 matches 16 bases. J was trimmed by 6 bases and V by 5 bases; bases with no gene match: 12. The CDR3 is 19 residues long. Per germline, CDR1 SGHAT and CDR2 FQNNGV. The CDR3 region is CASSPRPGLAGGPPGELFF. DNA for the CDR3: TGTGCCAGCAGCCCAAGACCGGGACTAGCGGGGGGGCCGCCCGGGGAGCTGTTTTTT.

This chain connects TRBV5-6 to TRBJ2-7; 8 bases are shared with TRBD1. CDR3 size: 16 residues. Losses at the gene ends were 3 bases for V and 6 bases for J; bases not matched to a gene: 14. Germline loops: CDR1 SGHDT, CDR2 YYEEEE. The CDR3 nucleotides read TGTGCCAGCAGCTCGCCGTGGGGACAGGTAGTAAGCGAGCAGTACTTC. Encoded protein: CASSSPWGQVVSEQYF.

V gene TRBV7-9 combines with J gene TRBJ2-3, with 8 bases lining up with TRBD2. V trimming: 5 bases; J trimming: 2 bases; junction bases outside the gene matches: 9. CDR1 and CDR2 (germline): SEHNR, FQNEAQ (reference sequence). This CDR3 contains 16 residues. This CDR3 reads CASSPITSGYTDTQYF. In DNA form, the CDR3 reads TGTGCCAGCAGCCCCATAACTAGCGGATACACAGATACGCAGTATTTT.

This clone was detected once. This rearrangement joins TRBV19 to TRBJ1-1; 7 bases align to TRBD1. The CDR3 has 17 amino acids. V dropped 1 base and J dropped 4; count of bases not matched to a gene: 12. The germline V gene encodes CDR1 LNHDA and CDR2 SQIVND (reference sequence). Here the CDR3 DNA reads TGTGCCAGTAGTATAGGTTCGGCGAGGCAGGGGGTCACTGAAGCTTTCTTT. It encodes CASSIGSARQGVTEAFF.

This rearrangement joins TRBV14 to TRBJ1-2, with a possible D match to TRBD1 (6 bases). The ends were cut back, 2 bases at V and 8 bases at J, with 15 bases in the middle. The CDR3 is made up of 14 amino acids. Germline CDR1 is SGHDN and CDR2 is FVKESK. CDR3 sequence (DNA): TGTGCCAGCAGCCAACTGGGACAAACGGGGGGCTACACCTTC. Its translation: CASSQLGQTGGYTF.

The chain is built from TRBV5-4 and TRBJ2-1; 9 bases match TRBD2. The germline V gene encodes CDR1 SGHNT and CDR2 YYREEE (reference sequence). This CDR3 is 17 amino acids long. V shed 1 base and J 7 bases; nucleotides not matched to a gene: 12. The CDR3 here is CASSLMAGGPRGNEQFF. The CDR3 DNA is TGTGCCAGCAGCTTGATGGCGGGAGGGCCAAGAGGGAATGAGCAGTTCTTC.

This clone was observed once. V is TRBV19 and J is TRBJ2-7; weak D call: TRBD1 (5 bases). The V gene lost 3 bases and the J gene lost 5 bases, with 14 bases spanning the gap. The CDR3 has 14 amino acids. Germline CDR1 reads LNHDA; CDR2 reads SQIVND (reference sequence). Here the CDR3 DNA reads TGTGCCAGTAGTATTGGGCAGGGCACCCACGAGCAGTACTTC. This codes for CASSIGQGTHEQYF.

This rearrangement joins TRBV7-8 to TRBJ2-7; TRBD1 might be the D (5 bases). Germline CDR1 and CDR2: SGHVS and FQNEAQ. This CDR3 contains 13 residues. The V and J ends lost 5 bases and 2 bases respectively, with 10 bases between them. CDR3 loop: CASSPRTPYEQYF. The CDR3 DNA follows: TGTGCCAGCAGCCCCCGGACACCCTACGAGCAGTACTTC. The whole variable domain, remainder taken from reference TRBV7-8 and TRBJ2-7, is GAGVSQSPRYKVAKRGQDVALRCDPISGHVSLFWYQQALGQGPEFLTYFQNEAQLDKSGLPSDRFFAERPEGSVSTLKIQRTQQEDSAVYLCASSPRTPYEQYFGPGTRLTVT.

This clone has only a few counts. The chain employs TRBV4-3 and TRBJ1-2; D may be TRBD1 (6 bases). Germline V gene lookup returns CDR1 LGHNA and CDR2 YSLEER. Trimming took 0 bases from V and 5 from J, leaving 22 bases between them. The length of the CDR3 is 18 residues. CDR3 in amino acids: CASSQETGTSNWVYGYTF. CDR3 DNA: TGCGCCAGCAGCCAAGAGACCGGGACATCCAATTGGGTATATGGCTACACCTTC.

The CDR3: CASSLEGGSYNSPLHF. The CDR3 coding sequence is TGTGCCAGCAGCTTGGAGGGAGGCTCCTATAATTCACCCCTCCACTTT. The chain has TRBV5-4 and TRBJ1-6; D not certain. With 0 bases removed from V and 0 bases from J, the gap between germline ends came to 7 bases. Looked up from germline, CDR1 is SGHNT and CDR2 is YYREEE (reference sequence). The CDR3 sequence is 16 residues long.

A single count supports this clone. The rearrangement uses TRBV7-9 and TRBJ2-7, with TRBD2 matching 9 bases. Germline-derived CDR1 and CDR2 are SEHNR and FQNEAQ (reference sequence). The V gene end was trimmed by 6 bases and the J gene end by 12 bases; junction bases not matched to a gene: 15. This CDR3 comprises 14 residues. CDR3 amino acids: CASSPMGLAALWYF. The CDR3 coding sequence is TGTGCCAGCAGTCCCATGGGACTAGCTGCTCTTTGGTACTTC.

The count of this clone is one. Here the CDR3 reads CASSTQGRGTEAFF. In DNA, the CDR3 is TGTGCCAGTAGTACACAGGGACGTGGCACTGAAGCTTTCTTT. This chain uses TRBV19 with TRBJ1-1; TRBD1 might be the D (6 bases). V gave up 4 bases and J gave up 4 bases, with 13 bases separating them. The germline V gene encodes CDR1 LNHDA and CDR2 SQIVND (reference sequence). This CDR3 is built from 14 residues.

This rearrangement joins TRBV4-1 to TRBJ1-1, with D uncertain. The germline V and J ends were trimmed by 3 bases and 6 bases, with 20 bases remaining between them. CDR1 is MGHRA, CDR2 YSYEKL, per germline. There are 16 residues in the CDR3. The CDR3 region has the DNA TGCGCCAGCAGCCAGACGAGCGGACCGCCCTCCCCTGAAGCTTTCTTT. Its translation: CASSQTSGPPSPEAFF.

This clone was observed once. The rearrangement uses TRBV5-1 and TRBJ2-3; D is undetermined. V was cut by 5 bases and J by 3 bases, with 10 bases left in between. The CDR3 extends over 13 amino acids. Germline values: CDR1 SGHRS, CDR2 YFSETQ. Here the CDR3 reads CASRDLGTDTQYF. The DNA of the CDR3 is TGCGCCAGCAGGGATTTGGGGACAGATACGCAGTATTTT. Using reference TRBV5-1 and TRBJ2-3 for the parts outside the CDR3, the full variable domain is KAGVTQTPRYLIKTRGQQVTLSCSPISGHRSVSWYQQTPGQGLQFLFEYFSETQRNKGNFPGRFSGRQFSNSRSEMNVSTLELGDSALYLCASRDLGTDTQYFGPGTRLTVL.

The chain links TRBV18 to TRBJ2-3, with D hard to call. Trimming took off 5 bases at V and 3 bases at J, with 9 bases between the two ends. Germline V lookup: CDR1 KGHSH, CDR2 LQKENI. This CDR3 has 13 residues. The CDR3 is CASSVTSTDTQYF. CDR3 nucleotides: TGTGCCAGCTCAGTAACGTCGACAGATACGCAGTATTTT.

The chain combines TRBV27 with TRBJ1-5; tentative D call: TRBD1 (5 bases). CDR1 and CDR2 from the germline V gene are MNHEY and SMNVEV (reference sequence). V gave up 5 bases and J gave up 7 bases, with 12 bases separating them. The CDR3 runs 13 residues. This CDR3 is CASSRQGNQPQHF. Here the CDR3 DNA reads TGTGCCAGCAGTAGGCAGGGAAACCAGCCCCAGCATTTT.